The rows below give T cell receptor beta chains drawn from one sample of a study of T cells in Graves' hyperthyroidism and ophthalmopathy. Each CDR3 protein gets one entry after TCRdb re-called the multiplex PCR reads with MiXCR. This sample has 600,000 to 900,000 distinct CDR3 sequences, with 16% found just once. Sequencing was done on a sample of blood. The receptors originated from a man aged 18-30 years with Graves' hyperthyroidism. Both conserved end residues are part of each CDR3. Fields, in order: CDR3 protein, D gene, V gene, J gene. D genes are given only for firm matches.

CDR3 protein: CASSSSTEQYF; D gene: .; V gene: TRBV19; J gene: TRBJ2-7
CDR3 protein: CASSTPRQADNQPQHF; D gene: .; V gene: TRBV19; J gene: TRBJ1-5
CDR3 protein: CASSDPSGTSYEQYF; D gene: TRBD2; V gene: TRBV12-3/TRBV12-4; J gene: TRBJ2-7
CDR3 protein: CATADRAEKLFF; D gene: TRBD1; V gene: TRBV19; J gene: TRBJ1-4
CDR3 protein: CASSWGNTRDTQYF; D gene: .; V gene: TRBV7-2; J gene: TRBJ2-3
CDR3 protein: CASSLLTVNYGYTF; D gene: .; V gene: TRBV28; J gene: TRBJ1-2
CDR3 protein: CASSLEPGLAGNTGELFF; D gene: TRBD2; V gene: TRBV6-2/TRBV6-3; J gene: TRBJ2-2
CDR3 protein: CASSPMGGPLSEQYF; D gene: .; V gene: TRBV7-6; J gene: TRBJ2-7
CDR3 protein: CSVLDRNTGELFF; D gene: .; V gene: TRBV29-1; J gene: TRBJ2-2
CDR3 protein: CASSTAGTSGNEQFF; D gene: TRBD2; V gene: TRBV9; J gene: TRBJ2-1
CDR3 protein: CASSLATGTGIVADTQYF; D gene: TRBD1; V gene: TRBV7-9; J gene: TRBJ2-3
CDR3 protein: CASSHGQFQETQYF; D gene: .; V gene: TRBV7-9; J gene: TRBJ2-5
CDR3 protein: CASSEAPLFYNEQFF; D gene: .; V gene: TRBV2; J gene: TRBJ2-1
CDR3 protein: CSASRLAVSYEQYF; D gene: TRBD2; V gene: TRBV20-1; J gene: TRBJ2-7
CDR3 protein: CASSRGQGKEYF; D gene: TRBD1; V gene: TRBV5-1; J gene: TRBJ2-7
CDR3 protein: CASSHSVPGEDEQYF; D gene: .; V gene: TRBV28; J gene: TRBJ2-7
CDR3 protein: CASSFSGKTDTQYF; D gene: TRBD2; V gene: TRBV5-1; J gene: TRBJ2-3
CDR3 protein: CASSQIRGLAGRAETQYF; D gene: TRBD2; V gene: TRBV3-1; J gene: TRBJ2-5
CDR3 protein: CASSFSRGTEAFF; D gene: .; V gene: TRBV28; J gene: TRBJ1-1
CDR3 protein: CASSLLVGNEQFF; D gene: .; V gene: TRBV7-2; J gene: TRBJ2-1